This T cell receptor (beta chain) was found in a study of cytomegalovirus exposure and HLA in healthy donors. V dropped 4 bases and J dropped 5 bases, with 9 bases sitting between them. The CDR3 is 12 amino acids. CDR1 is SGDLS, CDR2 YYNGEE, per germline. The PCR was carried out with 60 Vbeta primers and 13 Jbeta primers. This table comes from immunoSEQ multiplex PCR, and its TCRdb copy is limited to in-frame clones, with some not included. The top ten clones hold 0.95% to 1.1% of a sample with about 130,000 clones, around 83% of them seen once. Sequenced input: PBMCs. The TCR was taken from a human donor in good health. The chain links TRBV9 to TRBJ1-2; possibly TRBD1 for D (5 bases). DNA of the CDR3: TGTGCCAGCAGCTCGGGGGGGTATGGCTACACCTTC. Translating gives CASSSGGYGYTF.